This T cell receptor beta chain originates from a study of T cell responses to AZD1222 COVID-19 vaccine. Trimming left V 0 bases short and J 10 bases short, with 7 bases between. The CDR3 covers 13 residues. The V gene's germline CDR1 is WNHNN and CDR2 SYGVQD (reference sequence). Study conclusions and caveats: Spike-specific TCR depth and breadth grew after two AZD1222 doses. Baseline seropositives among AZD1222 recipients totaled only five or six. The donor group comprised mostly white British people and more females; the analysis possibly underestimated clonal diversity.

This table comes from immunoSEQ multiplex PCR, and its TCRdb copy is limited to in-frame clones, with some not included. The table shows tens of thousands of clones, with around 89% occurring only once. Of note for this clone: Antigen specificity is unknown.

This chain uses TRBV10-1 with TRBJ1-6; D not certain. Source: peripheral blood, taken on day 0 of AZD1222 vaccination. This sequence originates from an adult in good health. CDR3 amino acids: CASSESRVSPLHF. The CDR3 DNA sequence: TGCGCCAGCAGTGAGTCTCGGGTCTCACCCCTCCACTTT.